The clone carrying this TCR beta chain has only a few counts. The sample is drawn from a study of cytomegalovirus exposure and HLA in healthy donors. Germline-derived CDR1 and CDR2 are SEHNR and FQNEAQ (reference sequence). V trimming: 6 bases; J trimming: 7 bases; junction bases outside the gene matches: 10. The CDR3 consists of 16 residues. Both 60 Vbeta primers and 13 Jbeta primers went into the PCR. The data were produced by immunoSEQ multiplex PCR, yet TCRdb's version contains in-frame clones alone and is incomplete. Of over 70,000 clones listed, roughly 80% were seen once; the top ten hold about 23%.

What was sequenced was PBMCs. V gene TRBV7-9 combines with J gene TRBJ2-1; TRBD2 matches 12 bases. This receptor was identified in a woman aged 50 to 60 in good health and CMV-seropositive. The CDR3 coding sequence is TGTGCCAGCAGAACCGGACTAGCGGGATCGAGGAATGAGCAGTTCTTC. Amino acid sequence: CASRTGLAGSRNEQFF. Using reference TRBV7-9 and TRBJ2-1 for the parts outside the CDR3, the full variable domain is DTGVSQNPRHKITKRGQNVTFRCDPISEHNRLYWYRQTLGQGPEFLTYFQNEAQLEKSRLLSDRFSAERPKGSFSTLEIQRTEQGDSAMYLCASRTGLAGSRNEQFFGPGTRLTVL.